This TCR beta chain was retrieved from a study of Ad26.COV2.S vaccination and SARS-CoV-2 variants. Sequencing used immunoSEQ multiplex PCR; TCRdb keeps in-frame clones, though not all of them. The sample lists 300,000 to 500,000 clones; about nine tenths were seen once. Findings of the study overall: Non-spike TCR breadth showed similarity between vaccine and placebo recipients.

Treatment in this sample: around 19 received Ad26.COV2.S at low or high dose, single or two shots; a few received placebo; per-sample allocation not given. On day 63 after the first injection, vaccine and placebo recipients gave samples. Remarks on this clone: Its specificity is not known.

V shed 5 bases and J 6 bases; nucleotides not matched to a gene: 8. Germline values: CDR1 LGHDT, CDR2 YNNKEL (reference sequence). This CDR3 is built from 14 residues. V gene TRBV3-1 (or the pseudogene TRBV3-2) combines with J gene TRBJ1-2; TRBD1 matches at 8 bases. The receptor was derived from a person between 18 and 59 years old who received the Ad26.COV2.S COVID-19 vaccine or a placebo. The sample here was peripheral blood, taken in a trial of Ad26.COV2.S vaccine versus placebo. The CDR3 bases are TGTGCCAGCAGCAAGTCAGGGGGCGCACATGGCTACACCTTC. It translates to CASSKSGGAHGYTF.